One TCR beta chain is described in this entry. What it recognizes is unknown. This entry comes from a study of regulatory T cells in long-lasting Graves disease. About the research overall: The antithyroid drugs taken by newly diagnosed Graves' patients had been used for under 3 months.

Broader study findings: Persistent Graves' patients possessed reduced TCR diversity relative to recently diagnosed ones.

Combining iRepertoire HTBI primers with Arm-PCR of CDR3 regions, the authors built TCR beta libraries. In TCRdb, the multiplex PCR reads were re-called with MiXCR into one record per CDR3 protein. The sample shows 510,000 or so distinct CDR3 sequences, around 13% of them seen only once. Indicated time point: newly diagnosed GD, antithyroid drugs for less than 3 months. RNA extracted from PBMCs served as the sequencing template. Graves' disease diagnosis relied on American Thyroid Association guidelines. These data were likewise used in another study, on T cells in Graves' hyperthyroidism and ophthalmopathy. That work states: With the HTBI primer set, the TCR CDR3 went through a first round of RT-PCR.

This material consisted of peripheral blood mononuclear cells (PBMCs), taken at new diagnosis, from a patient treated with antithyroid drugs. This sequence originates from a woman aged 30 to 39 with Graves disease.

The CDR3 DNA reads as TGCGCCAGCAGCCAAGGCGAACAGGGGGCTGATGGCTACACCTTC. Translation: CASSQGEQGADGYTF. V usage is TRBV4-3 and J usage is TRBJ1-2; 9 bases are a match to TRBD1. V gave up 1 base and J gave up 6 bases; unmatched junction bases: 6. Germline CDR1 is LGHNA and CDR2 is YSLEER. CDR3 length: 15 residues.